The 28 T cell receptor beta chains in this list originate from one sample, sequenced in a study of beta chain features in type 1 diabetes. Antigens for these TCRs are unknown. Notes on the study in general: All four CD4+ subsets of Type 1 diabetes patients contained TCRB CDR3s that were moderately but significantly shorter.

TCRB transcripts that were expressed got sequenced, as all of the isolated RNA had been reverse transcribed. Profiling relied on immunoSEQ multiplex PCR, and the TCRdb table lists in-frame clones only, not all of them. This sample has 600,000 to 750,000 clones, with 12% found just once. Source material: naive CD4+ T cells from blood. These receptors were collected from a man between 25 and 39 years old with type 1 diabetes.

This clone was seen a few times. This chain connects TRBV28 to TRBJ2-7; 11 nucleotides align to TRBD2. The CDR3 runs to 14 residues. Germline assignment: CDR1 MDHEN and CDR2 SYDVKM. V gave up 6 bases and J gave up 1 base; unmatched junction bases: 2. The CDR3 reads CASSTSGGSYEQYF. In DNA, the CDR3 is TGTGCCAGCAGCACTAGCGGGGGTTCCTACGAGCAGTACTTC.

The chain couples TRBV19 to TRBJ1-2; D is unresolved. The CDR3 totals 14 residues. V was trimmed by 5 bases and J by 0 bases, leaving 10 bases between them. Germline V gene data show CDR1 as LNHDA and CDR2 as SQIVND (reference sequence). CDR3 region: CASSWGNSNYGYTF. Here the CDR3 DNA reads TGTGCCAGTAGTTGGGGAAATTCTAACTATGGCTACACCTTC. Complete variable domain (other parts from reference TRBV19 and TRBJ1-2): DGGITQSPKYLFRKEGQNVTLSCEQNLNHDAMYWYRQDPGQGLRLIYYSQIVNDFQKGDIAEGYSVSREKKESFPLTVTSAQKNPTAFYLCASSWGNSNYGYTFGSGTRLTVV.

The V and J genes are TRBV19 and TRBJ1-5; 9 nucleotides match TRBD1. Germline V CDR1 and CDR2: LNHDA, SQIVND (reference sequence). Germline trimming cut 5 bases from V and 2 bases from J; bases unmatched to any gene: 4. The CDR3 has 15 amino acids. CDR3 bases: TGTGCCAGTAGTGCCCGGACAGGGGGCAATCAGCCCCAGCATTTT. Protein sequence: CASSARTGGNQPQHF.

The sample holds many counts of this clone. This chain joins TRBV30 and TRBJ1-4; D gene ambiguous. V lost 0 bases and J lost 12, with 8 bases in between. Germline CDR1 and CDR2: GTSNPN and SVGIG (reference sequence). CDR3 length: 11 residues. As DNA, the CDR3 is TGTGCCTGGAGTGTAAAGGACGAACTGTTTTTT. Residues: CAWSVKDELFF.

This clone was seen only a few times. The J gene is TRBJ2-5, the V gene TRBV19, with 9 bases that match TRBD1. Per the germline V gene, CDR1 is LNHDA and CDR2 is SQIVND (reference sequence). The CDR3 totals 15 residues. J gave up 5 bases and V 3 bases, and 7 bases lay outside the gene matches. This CDR3 reads CASSITGGPFETQYF. DNA for the CDR3: TGTGCCAGTAGTATTACAGGGGGCCCTTTTGAGACCCAGTACTTC.

The genes are TRBV9 and TRBJ1-6; possibly TRBD1 for D (5 bases). From germline, CDR1 is SGDLS and CDR2 YYNGEE. This CDR3 contains 13 residues. Trimming cost V 0 bases and J 10 bases, with 8 bases left between them. Here the CDR3 DNA reads TGTGCCAGCAGCGTAGGGGGCCGCTCACCCCTCCACTTT. This sequence encodes CASSVGGRSPLHF.

The V call is TRBV9, the J call TRBJ2-3, with 7 bases lining up with TRBD1. CDR3 size: 15 residues. The V and J ends lost 3 bases and 1 base, in that order; junction bases with no gene match: 5. Per the germline V gene, CDR1 is SGDLS and CDR2 is YYNGEE. This CDR3 is CASSAQGVGTDTQYF. Here the CDR3 DNA reads TGTGCCAGCAGCGCTCAGGGGGTGGGCACAGATACGCAGTATTTT.

The V gene is TRBV6-5, the J gene TRBJ1-1; D is undetermined. The germline CDR1 and CDR2 sequences are MNHEY and SVGAGI. Trimming took off 0 bases at V and 4 bases at J, with 12 bases between the two ends. The CDR3 length is 15 residues. CDR3 residues: CASSYSWLESTEAFF. Written as DNA, the CDR3 is TGTGCCAGCAGTTACTCCTGGCTGGAGTCCACTGAAGCTTTCTTT.

The chain links TRBV11-2 to TRBJ2-7; TRBD2 matches 11 bases. The CDR3 is made up of 17 amino acids. J gave up 1 base and V 1 base, and 6 bases lay outside the gene matches. Germline assignment: CDR1 SGHAT and CDR2 FQNNGV. CDR3 residues: CASSLGRTSGLSYEQYF. DNA for the CDR3: TGTGCCAGCAGCTTAGGCAGGACTAGCGGGCTTTCCTACGAGCAGTACTTC.

The chain combines TRBV7-9 with TRBJ2-7; D is undetermined. Per the germline V gene, CDR1 is SEHNR and CDR2 is FQNEAQ (reference sequence). Trimming pared 4 bases from V and 4 bases from J, leaving 8 bases between. This CDR3 is built from 12 residues. The CDR3 spells CASSSSQYEQYF. The CDR3 coding sequence is TGTGCCAGCAGCTCCTCCCAATACGAGCAGTACTTC.

The chain combines TRBV7-2 with TRBJ2-7, with D possibly being TRBD1 (6 bases). CDR3 length: 14 residues. The V end was cut by 5 bases, the J end by 3 bases, with 14 bases between. Looked up from germline, CDR1 is SGHTA and CDR2 is FQGNSA. The CDR3 DNA is TGTGCCAGCAGCCCACAGGGTATTCTCTACGAGCAGTACTTC. It yields the protein CASSPQGILYEQYF.

This clone was recorded a few times. The chain uses TRBV6-1 and TRBJ1-5, with 12 positions matching TRBD1. Per the germline V gene, CDR1 is MNHNS and CDR2 is SASEGT. This CDR3 comprises 15 residues. Unmatched junction bases numbered 4, after V lost 4 bases and J lost 6 bases. CDR3 DNA: TGTGCCAGCAGTGTGGGACAGGGGGCAGGTCAGCCCCAGCATTTT. Its translation: CASSVGQGAGQPQHF.

The chain is built from TRBV5-4 and TRBJ1-6, with D unclear. The CDR3 has 16 residues. Germline lookup yields CDR1 SGHNT and CDR2 YYREEE (reference sequence). V was trimmed by 4 bases and J by 8 bases, leaving 19 bases between them. This CDR3 is CASSVQSGPPDSPLHF. As DNA, the CDR3 is TGTGCCAGCAGCGTACAGTCCGGCCCCCCCGATTCACCCCTCCACTTT.

The V gene is TRBV11-3, the J gene TRBJ2-7; a weak D match, TRBD1 (5 bases). The CDR3 extends over 13 amino acids. Between the trimmed V and J ends, which lost 3 bases and 6 bases, there was a span of 12 bases. Germline V CDR1 and CDR2: SGHNT, YENEEA. CDR3: CASSFQGTGEQYF. CDR3 in DNA: TGTGCCAGCAGCTTCCAGGGCACGGGCGAGCAGTACTTC.

The V gene is TRBV4-1, the J gene TRBJ2-2; TRBD1 aligns across 7 bases. With V trimmed by 3 bases and J by 4 bases, 8 bases remained unmatched. The CDR3 length is 16 residues. Germline V gene lookup returns CDR1 MGHRA and CDR2 YSYEKL. Here the CDR3 DNA reads TGCGCCAGCAGCCACGCCCAGGGGGTCGGCACCGGGGAGCTGTTTTTT. As protein: CASSHAQGVGTGELFF.

The chain employs TRBV7-8 and TRBJ2-5; the D gene is possibly TRBD2 (6 bases). Germline lookup yields CDR1 SGHVS and CDR2 FQNEAQ. Between the trimmed V and J ends, which lost 0 bases and 5 bases, there was a span of 10 bases. The CDR3 spans 14 residues. Here the CDR3 reads CASSLARGAETQYF. The CDR3 nucleotides are TGTGCCAGCAGCTTAGCGCGGGGTGCGGAGACCCAGTACTTC.

This clone occurred a few times. The chain links TRBV7-2 to TRBJ2-7; 13 bases agree with TRBD2. The CDR3 runs 15 residues. Germline CDR1 and CDR2: SGHTA and FQGNSA. V lost 4 bases, J lost 3 bases, and 3 bases stayed unmatched. The CDR3 DNA reads TGTGCCAGCAGCTCTAGGACTAGCGGGGGCTACGAGCAGTACTTC. Protein: CASSSRTSGGYEQYF.

The chain is built from TRBV4-3 and TRBJ2-4; TRBD1 agrees at 7 bases. Germline V gives CDR1 LGHNA, CDR2 YSLEER. This CDR3 region has 17 residues. The J segment lost 2 bases and the V segment lost 4 bases, leaving 11 bases of the junction unmatched. CDR3 amino acids: CASSLNPGQHTKNIQYF. CDR3 nucleotides: TGCGCCAGCAGCCTAAATCCGGGACAGCATACCAAAAACATTCAGTACTTC.

The sample holds a few counts of this clone. The chain joins TRBV6-1 to TRBJ2-7, with 11 bases identical to TRBD1. Germline CDR1 is MNHNS and CDR2 is SASEGT. The CDR3 runs 15 residues. Trimming removed 5 bases from V and 3 bases from J; junction bases left unmatched: 6. CDR3 region: CASSPRGTGGYEQYF. The CDR3 DNA sequence: TGTGCCAGCAGTCCGCGGGGGACAGGGGGCTACGAGCAGTACTTC.

This clone has only a few counts. The chain recombines TRBV11-2 with TRBJ2-5, with D perhaps assigned TRBD1 or TRBD2 (5 bases each). Germline loops: CDR1 SGHAT, CDR2 FQNNGV. CDR3 size: 15 residues. V was pared by 5 bases and J by 5 bases, with 18 bases between. In DNA, the CDR3 is TGTGCCAGCAGCCTCGGTGTTGGGGGTAGGGAGACCCAGTACTTC. Its translation: CASSLGVGGRETQYF.

The chain links TRBV7-9 to TRBJ1-6; 8 nucleotides line up with TRBD1. Losses at the gene ends were 6 bases for V and 8 bases for J; bases not matched to a gene: 9. Germline V gene data show CDR1 as SEHNR and CDR2 as FQNEAQ (reference sequence). The CDR3 is 15 amino acids. CDR3 DNA sequence: TGTGCCAGCAGTCACCGGACAGGGAGGGATTCACCCCTCCACTTT. It is translated as CASSHRTGRDSPLHF.

This clone was seen more than once but under ten times. A junction end diverges from the germline sequence, so it may reflect a read error. The chain is built from TRBV20-1 and TRBJ2-1, with 7 bases identical to TRBD1. From germline, CDR1 is DFQATT and CDR2 SNEGSKA (reference sequence). There are 11 residues in the CDR3. This CDR3 is CSAPGQDRRVF. The DNA of the CDR3 is TGCAGTGCTCCCGGACAGGACCGAAGGGTCTTC.

The V gene is TRBV7-8, the J gene TRBJ2-1; 15 bases map to TRBD2. The CDR3 extends over 17 amino acids. Germline V CDR1 and CDR2: SGHVS, FQNEAQ. V was clipped by 4 bases and J by 10 bases; unmatched bases: 11. The CDR3 reads CASSSQRTSGGAYEQFF. DNA of the CDR3: TGTGCCAGCAGCTCCCAGAGGACTAGCGGGGGGGCCTACGAGCAGTTCTTC.

The CDR3: CASRTTGEALETQYF. CDR3 nucleotides: TGTGCCAGCAGGACAACAGGAGAAGCTCTAGAGACCCAGTACTTC. The V and J genes are TRBV28 and TRBJ2-5; possible D gene TRBD1, 5 bases. Looked up from germline, CDR1 is MDHEN and CDR2 is SYDVKM. Trimming cost V 6 bases and J 4 bases, with 18 bases left between them. The CDR3 runs to 15 residues.

This clone occurred many times. This chain joins TRBV14 and TRBJ2-1, with D unclear. CDR3 length: 13 amino acids. V lost 0 bases and J 9 bases, leaving 9 bases between the germline ends. The V gene's germline CDR1 is SGHDN and CDR2 FVKESK. The CDR3 nucleotides are TGTGCCAGCAGCCAAGATATCGAGACTGAGCAGTTCTTC. This codes for CASSQDIETEQFF.

A few counts support this clone. The chain joins TRBV4-2 to TRBJ2-1; D uncertain. The CDR3 consists of 16 residues. V was cut by 0 bases and J by 2 bases, with 11 bases left in between. Germline values: CDR1 LGHNA, CDR2 YNFKEQ. The CDR3 DNA follows: TGTGCCAGCAGCCAAGATAGGTCTGCAACCTACAATGAGCAGTTCTTC. Residues: CASSQDRSATYNEQFF.

This clone appeared a few times. The chain combines TRBV18 with TRBJ2-1; 11 positions match TRBD1. CDR1 is KGHSH, CDR2 LQKENI, per germline. Unmatched junction bases numbered 6, after V lost 3 bases and J lost 8 bases. The CDR3 covers 15 residues. Here the CDR3 DNA reads TGTGCCAGCTCACCGTTGGACAGGGGGCCATATGAGCAGTTCTTC. It specifies CASSPLDRGPYEQFF. Full variable domain (remainder filled in from reference TRBV18 and TRBJ2-1): NAGVMQNPRHLVRRRGQEARLRCSPMKGHSHVYWYRQLPEEGLKFMVYLQKENIIDESGMPKERFSAEFPKEGPSILRIQQVVRGDSAAYFCASSPLDRGPYEQFFGPGTRLTVL.

DNA for the CDR3: TGTGCCAGCTCACCACCCCATGGGACAGGGGAGGACTATGGCTACACCTTC. This sequence encodes CASSPPHGTGEDYGYTF. This sequence joins TRBV18 and TRBJ1-2; 10 bases line up with TRBD1. Germline CDR1 is KGHSH and CDR2 is LQKENI. The CDR3 has 17 amino acids. J gave up 3 bases and V 0 bases, and 7 bases lay outside the gene matches.